Each of the 23 T cell receptor beta chains below was sequenced from the same sample in a study of T-cell reconstitution after alpha-beta-depleted transplantation in children. Unique molecular identifiers were incorporated during preparation of the TCRbeta library. TCRdb reanalysed the PCR reads using MiXCR and keeps one entry per CDR3 protein. The sample carries about a million distinct CDR3 sequences, 25% to 35% recorded once. This specimen consisted of PBMCs, mostly from graft donor cells, obtained 360 days after TCRalphabeta/CD19-depleted stem cell transplant. All receptors derive from a boy under two years old who had a stem cell transplant for SCID, so the T cells may come from the graft donor.

As to this clonotype: At one end, the junction sequence differs from germline, possibly due to a read error. This chain connects TRBV7-9 to TRBJ2-5; D possibly corresponds to TRBD2 (7 bases). Germline V gives CDR1 SEHNR, CDR2 FQNEAQ (reference sequence). The CDR3 extends over 16 amino acids. The CDR3 region has the DNA TGTGCCAGCAGCTTTGATCCCGGGACACGGGGGGAGACCCGGTACTTC. It encodes CASSFDPGTRGETRYF.

This chain connects TRBV25-1 to TRBJ2-3; possible D gene TRBD2, 7 bases. V was cut by 4 bases and J by 4 bases, with 21 bases left in between. The CDR3 covers 17 residues. Germline V gives CDR1 MGHDK, CDR2 SYGVNS. This CDR3 reads CASSGEGGLPGADTQYF. DNA of the CDR3: TGTGCCAGCAGTGGGGAGGGGGGACTCCCGGGAGCAGATACGCAGTATTTT.

CDR3 sequence reads: CASSAQGKNTEAFF. In DNA form, the CDR3 reads TGTGCCAGCAGTGCCCAGGGGAAGAACACTGAAGCTTTCTTT. This chain uses TRBV6-1 with TRBJ1-1; weak D call: TRBD1 (6 bases). The CDR3 covers 14 residues. Deletions cut 4 bases from V and 1 base from J, with 10 bases between. Germline V gene lookup returns CDR1 MNHNS and CDR2 SASEGT.

This clonotype occurred a few times. The chain couples TRBV3-1 to TRBJ2-4, with TRBD1 identical over 8 bases. Germline CDR1 LGHDT, CDR2 YNNKEL (reference sequence). The CDR3 contains 16 residues. With V trimmed by 4 bases and J by 2 bases, 7 bases remained unmatched. In DNA, the CDR3 is TGTGCCAGCAGCCTCAGGACAGGGTCTCCCAAAAACATTCAGTACTTC. Protein product: CASSLRTGSPKNIQYF.

The rearrangement joins TRBV5-1 to TRBJ2-4; 8 nucleotides match TRBD1. The junction had 7 bases not matched to a gene; V was cut back by 3 bases and J by 8 bases. Germline-derived CDR1 and CDR2 are SGHRS and YFSETQ. There are 14 residues in the CDR3. The CDR3 loop reads CASSWTGWGDIQYF. CDR3 coding DNA: TGCGCCAGCAGCTGGACAGGGTGGGGGGACATTCAGTACTTC.

V is TRBV20-1 and J is TRBJ2-3; no clear D. V lost 2 bases and J 2 bases, leaving 8 bases between the germline ends. Germline V gene lookup returns CDR1 DFQATT and CDR2 SNEGSKA (reference sequence). The CDR3 is made up of 13 amino acids. The CDR3 is CSARPPATDTQYF. In DNA, the CDR3 is TGCAGTGCTAGACCGCCAGCCACAGATACGCAGTATTTT.

V usage is TRBV2 and J usage is TRBJ2-1, with 9 bases identical to TRBD2. V shed 7 bases, J shed 2 bases, and the junction held 9 bases outside the gene matches. CDR1 SNHLY and CDR2 FYNNEI come from the germline V gene. The length of the CDR3 is 16 residues. CDR3 in amino acids: CASMRLAGAAYNEQFF. In DNA, the CDR3 is TGTGCCAGCATGCGATTAGCGGGGGCTGCCTACAATGAGCAGTTCTTC.

There are a few counts of this clonotype. This chain joins TRBV15 and TRBJ2-2; a possible D gene is TRBD2 (7 bases). Germline V lookup: CDR1 LNHNV, CDR2 YYDKDF (reference sequence). Trimming stripped 2 bases from V and 1 base from J, with 14 bases between. The CDR3 is 17 amino acids. The CDR3 bases are TGTGCCACCAGCAGACCCTCAGGGGAGGGGAACACCGGGGAGCTGTTTTTT. Its protein is CATSRPSGEGNTGELFF.

There are a few counts of this clonotype. The genes are TRBV4-2 and TRBJ2-3, with 10 bases fitting TRBD2. With V trimmed by 2 bases and J by 2 bases, 4 bases remained unmatched. CDR3 length equals 16 residues. Germline V gene sequence: CDR1 LGHNA, CDR2 YNFKEQ. CDR3 loop: CASSQWTSGLTDTQYF. The DNA of the CDR3 is TGTGCCAGCAGCCAATGGACTAGCGGACTCACAGATACGCAGTATTTT.

The chain is built from TRBV7-8 and TRBJ2-2; no reliable D call. There are 16 residues in the CDR3. In germline, CDR1 is SGHVS, CDR2 FQNEAQ. Trimming removed 2 bases from V and 0 bases from J, with 10 bases in between. The CDR3 sequence: CASSLYYMANTGELFF. In nucleotides, the CDR3 is TGTGCCAGCAGCTTATACTACATGGCGAACACCGGGGAGCTGTTTTTT.

J is TRBJ1-5 and V is TRBV6-2 or TRBV6-3; D is uncertain. This CDR3 contains 15 residues. V was clipped by 7 bases and J by 5 bases, with 18 bases between them. Germline CDR1 is MNHEY and CDR2 is SVGEGT. CDR3 sequence: CASTPRPSPDQPQHF. The CDR3 DNA sequence: TGTGCCAGCACCCCCAGGCCCTCCCCGGATCAGCCCCAGCATTTT.

This clonotype showed up just a few times. V is TRBV20-1 and J is TRBJ1-5; 8 bases are shared with TRBD1. CDR3 length: 13 amino acids. The germline V gene has CDR1 DFQATT and CDR2 SNEGSKA (reference sequence). V lost 5 bases to trimming and J lost 6 bases; unmatched junction nucleotides: 6. The CDR3 sequence: CSAPPGGSQPQHF. The CDR3, as DNA: TGCAGTGCTCCTCCAGGGGGCAGTCAGCCCCAGCATTTT.

The chain couples TRBV10-1 to TRBJ1-6, with unresolved D. V gave up 8 bases and J gave up 8 bases, with 22 bases separating them. The CDR3 loop spans 16 amino acids. Germline assignment: CDR1 WNHNN and CDR2 SYGVQD (reference sequence). The CDR3 loop is CASPTSGGLRYSPLHF. CDR3 coding DNA: TGCGCCAGCCCAACCTCGGGAGGCCTTCGATATTCACCCCTCCACTTT.

This clonotype was picked up one time. The chain carries TRBV10-3 and TRBJ1-2, with 9 nucleotides matching TRBD1. This CDR3 comprises 16 residues. V lost 0 bases and J lost 4; bases outside the gene matches: 6. Germline V gene data show CDR1 as ENHRY and CDR2 as SYGVKD. This CDR3 is CAISESRTGAGYGYTF. In nucleotides, the CDR3 is TGTGCCATCAGTGAGTCTCGGACAGGGGCGGGCTATGGCTACACCTTC.

The genes are TRBV4-3 and TRBJ1-5, with a tentative D call TRBD1 (5 bases). The germline V gene has CDR1 LGHNA and CDR2 YSLEER. V was cut by 3 bases and J by 3 bases, with 15 bases left in between. The CDR3 has 16 residues. The CDR3 nucleotides read TGCGCCAGCAGCCAGGGCCTAGGGGAGCTCAATCAGCCCCAGCATTTT. It encodes CASSQGLGELNQPQHF.

This clonotype was found a few times. The gene calls are TRBV27 and TRBJ2-3; tentatively, D is TRBD2 (5 bases). The CDR3 runs to 13 residues. Trimming stripped 3 bases from V and 4 bases from J, with 8 bases between. CDR1 and CDR2 from the germline V gene are MNHEY and SMNVEV (reference sequence). This CDR3 reads CASSFLASDTQYF. CDR3 nucleotide sequence: TGTGCCAGCAGTTTCCTAGCCTCAGATACGCAGTATTTT.

This chain joins TRBV20-1 and TRBJ1-1, with D unresolved. Germline V lookup: CDR1 DFQATT, CDR2 SNEGSKA (reference sequence). There are 13 residues in the CDR3. In DNA, the CDR3 is TGCAGCGTCATACGTGTTGTGAACACTGAAGCTTTCTTT. Translation: CSVIRVVNTEAFF.

A few counts support this clonotype. V is TRBV3-1 and J is TRBJ1-1; D is possibly TRBD1 (6 bases). This CDR3 spans 15 amino acids. Trimming removed 4 bases at V and 5 bases at J, with 17 bases between. CDR1 is LGHDT, CDR2 YNNKEL, per germline (reference sequence). For the CDR3, the DNA is TGTGCCAGCAGCCCCGACTCGGGCAGGGGAACTGAAGCTTTCTTT. This encodes CASSPDSGRGTEAFF.

This chain uses TRBV7-6 with TRBJ1-1; 9 bases map to TRBD1. The CDR3 runs to 15 residues. The ends lost 4 bases at V and 3 bases at J; junction bases unmatched: 6. In germline, CDR1 is SGHVS, CDR2 FNYEAQ. CDR3 DNA: TGTGCCAGCAGCTCGGACAGGGGTGGGGACACTGAAGCTTTCTTT. Translated: CASSSDRGGDTEAFF.

The J gene is TRBJ2-5, the V gene TRBV5-1; TRBD1 aligns across 7 bases. Germline values: CDR1 SGHRS, CDR2 YFSETQ. Losses at the gene ends were 4 bases for V and 1 base for J; bases not matched to a gene: 7. This CDR3 contains 15 residues. CDR3 sequence reads: CASSPQTGAQETQYF. In DNA form, the CDR3 reads TGCGCCAGCAGCCCCCAAACAGGGGCCCAAGAGACCCAGTACTTC.

This clonotype has only a few counts. The chain employs TRBV20-1 and TRBJ2-7; tentative D call: TRBD1 (5 bases). V was trimmed by 0 bases and J by 5 bases, leaving 11 bases between them. Germline CDR1 is DFQATT and CDR2 is SNEGSKA (reference sequence). The length of the CDR3 is 13 residues. CDR3 residues: CSARERQSHEQYF. CDR3 sequence (DNA): TGCAGTGCTAGAGAGAGACAGTCCCACGAGCAGTACTTC.

J is TRBJ2-7 and V is TRBV6-1; D gene uncertain. Germline V CDR1 and CDR2: MNHNS, SASEGT. V was trimmed by 1 base and J by 4 bases, leaving 11 bases between them. The CDR3 contains 14 residues. The CDR3 DNA reads as TGTGCCAGCAGTGAAGGCAGCAGAAAATACGAGCAGTACTTC. Translating gives CASSEGSRKYEQYF.

This chain links TRBV12-3 or TRBV12-4 with TRBJ2-2; TRBD1 is a possible D gene (6 bases). This CDR3 has 14 residues. Trimming took off 7 bases at V and 1 base at J, with 10 bases between the two ends. This CDR3 reads CASIGRGNTGELFF. CDR3 nucleotides: TGTGCCAGCATCGGCAGGGGGAACACCGGGGAGCTGTTTTTT.